This entry is about one T cell receptor beta chain. Expressed TCRB transcripts were sequenced, since all the RNA that had been isolated was reverse transcribed. Clones were sequenced by immunoSEQ multiplex PCR, and TCRdb holds only the in-frame ones, with some missing. The sample shows roughly 290,000 clones, 8% of them seen only once. The data belong to a study of beta chain features in type 1 diabetes. Study-wide background: Examination covered around 110 million sorted cells spanning all samples.

The sample comprised central memory CD4+ T cells from blood. This sequence originates from a woman younger than 35 in good health.

CDR3 sequence (DNA): TGTGCCAGCAGGGACAGGGGGCCCAGCAATCAGCCCCAGCATTTT. Its protein is CASRDRGPSNQPQHF. J is TRBJ1-5 and V is TRBV6-1; 11 bases are a match to TRBD1. The germline CDR1 and CDR2 sequences are MNHNS and SASEGT. V was clipped by 6 bases and J by 1 base; unmatched bases: 2. The CDR3 length is 15 residues.